These T cell receptor beta chains were read from a single sample in a study of breast tumors, draining lymph nodes, adjacent tissues. TCRdb fed the multiplex PCR reads into MiXCR, producing one record per CDR3 protein. The data contain about 140,000 distinct CDR3 sequences, about 33% of them singletons. Sequenced sample: axillary lymph node tissue. Receptors originate from a female donor with breast cancer. Some clones in this sample may be carry-over from other donors' samples. The CDR3 runs from the conserved cysteine through the conserved F or W. D genes are given only for firm matches. Clone size is stated in some rows and not others, as once, few, many or a class when expanded.

TRBJ2-6 NA TRBV6-6 many TGTGCCAGCAATGTATTAAGGGGGGCCCTCTCTGGGGCCAACGTCCTGACTTTC CASNVLRGALSGANVLTF
TRBJ1-4 NA TRBV6-5 many TGTGCCAGCAGTTACACCCGAAATGAAAAACTGTTTTTT CASSYTRNEKLFF
TRBJ1-5 NA TRBV12-3/TRBV12-4 once TGTGTCAGCAGTCTCAACTGGGGAGGCAATCAGCCCCAGCATTTT CVSSLNWGGNQPQHF
TRBJ1-2 TRBD1 TRBV20-1 many TGCAGTGCTTCACCGACAGGGGCGGACTATGGCTACACCTTC CSASPTGADYGYTF
TRBJ1-5 NA TRBV7-8 many TGTGCCAGCAGCTTAGCGACAGTGATGAATCAGCCCCAGCATTTT CASSLATVMNQPQHF
TRBJ1-5 NA TRBV12-3/TRBV12-4 many TGTGCCAGCAGTTTTCAAGGCAGCAATCAGCCCCAGCATTTT CASSFQGSNQPQHF
TRBJ1-6 TRBD1 TRBV4-1 many TGCGCCAGCAGCCAAACCGGGACAGGGGGCATCGCCTATAATTCACCCCTCCACTTT CASSQTGTGGIAYNSPLHF
TRBJ1-2 TRBD1 TRBV7-9 many TGTGCCAGCAGTTACCAGGGACAGATTCAGGATGGCTACACCTTC CASSYQGQIQDGYTF
TRBJ2-1 TRBD2 TRBV29-1 medium-sized TGCAGCTCACCATCGGGACTAGCCCATCACAATGAGCAGTTCTTC CSSPSGLAHHNEQFF
TRBJ2-1 TRBD2 TRBV20-1 many TGCAGTGCTAGACCAGGGCAGGTCGGGGGGAAGCAGTTCTTC CSARPGQVGGKQFF
TRBJ2-5 TRBD2 TRBV4-3 many TGCGCCACGACTAGCGGGGAGAACCAAGAGACCCAGTACTTC CATTSGENQETQYF
TRBJ2-1 NA TRBV3-1 many TGTGCCAGCAGCCAGGCACCGGGACAAGAGCAGTTCTTC CASSQAPGQEQFF
TRBJ1-1 TRBD1 TRBV7-9 NA TGTGCCAGCAGCTTAGAAGGGGGCGTGACTGAAGCTTTCTTT CASSLEGGVTEAFF
TRBJ2-7 NA TRBV29-1 many TGCAGCGGGGTTGGGAACTACGAGCAGTACTTC CSGVGNYEQYF
TRBJ2-1 NA TRBV5-8 few TGTGCCAGCAGCCTCGGGAACTCATGGCAGTTCTTC CASSLGNSWQFF
TRBJ1-4 NA TRBV11-2 many TGTGCCAGCAGCAAACAGGCCACCGGTGAAAAACTGTTTTTT CASSKQATGEKLFF
TRBJ1-3 NA TRBV7-9 NA TGTGCCAGCAGCCTAGCTGGGAGCTCTGGAGACACCATATATTTT CASSLAGSSGDTIYF
TRBJ1-1 TRBD1 TRBV5-1 few TGCGCCAGCAGCTTGGCCGCGACAGGGAAGAACACTGAAGCTTTCTTT CASSLAATGKNTEAFF
TRBJ2-3 TRBD2 TRBV10-3 NA TGTGCCATCCTAGCGGGAGTCGGAGATACGCAGTATTTT CAILAGVGDTQYF
TRBJ1-2 NA TRBV18 many TGTGCCAGCTCCCCCGAATTCGACTATGGCTACACCTTC CASSPEFDYGYTF
TRBJ2-5 TRBD1 TRBV19 many TGTGCCAGTACCACGGCAGGGGGCTCTTTGAAGACCCAGTACTTC CASTTAGGSLKTQYF
TRBJ2-7 TRBD1 TRBV9 many TGTGCCAGCAGCGTAGAGGGACAGGGCTACGAGCAGTACTTC CASSVEGQGYEQYF
TRBJ2-7 TRBD2 TRBV12-3/TRBV12-4 NA TGTGCCAGCAGTTTAGCGGGACTAGCGGGCGCCGAGCAGTACTTC CASSLAGLAGAEQYF
TRBJ2-1 TRBD2 TRBV9 NA TGTGCCAGCAGCGTCATCGGGGACTACCAGGGCGATGAGCAGTTCTTC CASSVIGDYQGDEQFF
TRBJ2-3 NA TRBV20-1 many TGCAGTGCGGAATCTAGCACTACAGTCACAGATACGCAGTATTTT CSAESSTTVTDTQYF
TRBJ1-5 NA TRBV15 many TGTGCCACCAGCAGAGATGATGGGGGACGGAAAAATCAGCCCCAGCGTTTT CATSRDDGGRKNQPQRF
TRBJ2-6 NA TRBV5-1 many TGCGCCAGCAGCCTTCCAATCGGACGATCCTCTGGGGCCAACGTCCTGACTTTC CASSLPIGRSSGANVLTF
TRBJ1-4 NA TRBV7-2 once TGCGCCGGCAGCCTCACAGGTTCGGAGGGTGAACTGTTTTTT CAGSLTGSEGELFF
TRBJ2-3 NA TRBV12-3/TRBV12-4 many TGTGCCAGCAGTTTAGTCGCAGTTAGCACAGATACGCAGTATTTT CASSLVAVSTDTQYF
TRBJ2-3 NA TRBV5-6 NA TGTGCCAGCAGCTTGGCCGGGGTTACAGATACGCAGTATTTT CASSLAGVTDTQYF
TRBJ2-7 NA TRBV2 NA TGTGCCAGCAGTGAAGCAGGGGGGAGCTACGAGCAGTACTTC CASSEAGGSYEQYF